Listed below are T cell receptor beta chains from one sample, sequenced in a study of T cell responses to AZD1222 COVID-19 vaccine. Sequencing used immunoSEQ multiplex PCR; TCRdb keeps in-frame clones, though not all of them. Here the sample spans 90,000 to 150,000 clones, about nine tenths being singletons. Sample: peripheral blood, taken 28 days after the second AZD1222 dose. Receptor source: an adult who received the AZD1222 COVID-19 vaccine. CDR3s include the opening cysteine and the closing phenylalanine or tryptophan. D genes are given only for firm matches. Rows may omit the clone size; those that give it use once, few, many or a size class.

V	D	size	J	DNA	CDR3
TRBV27	.	.	TRBJ1-6	TGTGCCAGCAAGGGCAGCATTAATTCACCCCTCCACTTT	CASKGSINSPLHF
TRBV27	.	.	TRBJ2-3	TGTGCCAGCAGTTTCAATTCAGATACGCAGTATTTT	CASSFNSDTQYF
TRBV3-1/TRBV3-2	.	.	TRBJ2-7	TGTGCCAGCAGCCAAGGGGACATCCTACTCTACGAGCAGTACTTC	CASSQGDILLYEQYF
TRBV24-1	.	.	TRBJ2-6	TGTGCCACCAGTGATCCCGGGGCCAACGTCCTGACTTTC	CATSDPGANVLTF
TRBV7-3	.	.	TRBJ1-1	TGTGCCAGCAGCGAGCACAGGAACACTGAAGCTTTCTTT	CASSEHRNTEAFF
TRBV4-1	.	.	TRBJ2-1	TGCGCCAGCAGCCAAGAGTCAGGGGCCCCCTTCTACAATGAGCAGTTCTTC	CASSQESGAPFYNEQFF
TRBV5-6	.	.	TRBJ2-3	TGTGCCAGCAGCTTGGATGGGGGGCGCCTCACAGATACGCAGTATTTT	CASSLDGGRLTDTQYF
TRBV6-2/TRBV6-3	.	.	TRBJ2-1	TGTGCCAGCAGTTTAGTTGCAGAGAACAATGAGCAGTTCTTC	CASSLVAENNEQFF
TRBV18	.	.	TRBJ1-5	TGTGCCAGCTCAAACGACAGGAATCAGCCCCAGCATTTT	CASSNDRNQPQHF
TRBV7-2	.	.	TRBJ1-2	TGTGCCAGCAGCTTAGCAGGCAGCTATGGCTACACCTTC	CASSLAGSYGYTF
TRBV2	TRBD1	.	TRBJ1-3	TGTGCCAGCAGCCCAGGGGGCTCTGGAAACACCATATATTTT	CASSPGGSGNTIYF
TRBV19	.	.	TRBJ1-3	TGTGCCAGTAGCCGCGGACATCCTGGAAACACCATATATTTT	CASSRGHPGNTIYF
TRBV30	.	.	TRBJ1-2	TGTGCCTGGAGTAGTTCCTATGGCTACACCTTC	CAWSSSYGYTF
TRBV27	.	.	TRBJ1-5	TGTGCCAGCAGTTTTAAAGGCGATCAGCCCCAGCATTTT	CASSFKGDQPQHF
TRBV5-6	.	.	TRBJ2-3	TGTGCCAGCAGCCGCTGGGGGGCGACGGATACGCAGTATTTT	CASSRWGATDTQYF
TRBV6-2/TRBV6-3	.	once	TRBJ1-4	TGTGCCAGCAGTTACTTGGGGGGCCCGCGGGTTGGCGAAAAACTGTTTTTT	CASSYLGGPRVGEKLFF
TRBV7-9	.	.	TRBJ1-2	TGTGCCAGCAGCCCCCAGGCCGCCAGGGCCCGCGGGGGCTACACCTTC	CASSPQAARARGGYTF
TRBV6-5	TRBD1	.	TRBJ1-4	TGTGCCAGCAACCTTGACAGGGTCATGGGAAAACTGTTTTTT	CASNLDRVMGKLFF
TRBV13	.	.	TRBJ1-2	TGTGCCAGCCGCGAGGGGGGCTTCTATGGCTACACCTTC	CASREGGFYGYTF
TRBV9	.	.	TRBJ1-2	TGTGCCAGCAGCGTAGATATGTGGGCAGGATCTGGCTACACCTTC	CASSVDMWAGSGYTF
TRBV11-2	.	.	TRBJ2-1	TGTGCCAGCAGCTTAGACCGGGCGATGAATGAGCAGTTCTTC	CASSLDRAMNEQFF
TRBV27	.	.	TRBJ1-2	TGTGCCAGCACCCGAAGGGCAACGGACTATGGCTACACCTTC	CASTRRATDYGYTF
TRBV2	.	few	TRBJ2-3	TGTGCCAGCAGTGAATTTGGAGGGGCGGAAGATACGCAGTATTTT	CASSEFGGAEDTQYF
TRBV24-1	.	.	TRBJ2-5	TGTGCCACCAGTGTCCAAGAGACCCAGTACTTC	CATSVQETQYF
TRBV12-5	.	.	TRBJ2-1	TGTGCTAGTGGTTTGTACTCCTACAATGAGCAGTTCTTC	CASGLYSYNEQFF
TRBV4-3	.	few	TRBJ1-5	TGCGCCAGCAGCCAGTGGCCCAGGGGACCCGAAGGGATTAATCAGCCCCAGCATTTT	CASSQWPRGPEGINQPQHF
TRBV7-8	.	.	TRBJ2-1	TGTGCCAGCAGCTTTTCGTCAGCAGGGGTGACTGAGCAGTTCTTC	CASSFSSAGVTEQFF
TRBV6-2/TRBV6-3	.	.	TRBJ2-3	TGTGCCAGCAGTTACTTTTTGGGACGGCGCGAAAAAGGCACAGATACGCAGTATTTT	CASSYFLGRREKGTDTQYF
TRBV6-5	TRBD2	.	TRBJ2-1	TGTGCCAGCAGTTCCGGCCTAGCGGGGGGATCGCAGTTCTTC	CASSSGLAGGSQFF
TRBV19	.	.	TRBJ1-2	TGTGCCAGTACCAGGACAGCCGACTATGGCTACACCTTC	CASTRTADYGYTF
TRBV19	.	.	TRBJ2-7	TGTGCCAGTAGCCAGGACAGTAACTCCTACGAGCAGTACTTC	CASSQDSNSYEQYF
TRBV12-3/TRBV12-4	.	.	TRBJ1-3	TGTGCCAGCAGGGGGACTTCTGGAAACACCATATATTTT	CASRGTSGNTIYF
TRBV10-3	.	once	TRBJ1-1	TGTGCCATCAGTGACTTACCGAACACTGAAGCTTTCTTT	CAISDLPNTEAFF
TRBV5-6	TRBD2	once	TRBJ2-1	TGTGCCAGCAGCCCGTTCACTAGCGGGGGGGCCTTTGAGCAGTTCTTC	CASSPFTSGGAFEQFF
TRBV27	TRBD2	.	TRBJ2-2	TGTGCCAGCAGTTTAAGCGTCCTAGCGGGGGACAACACCGGGGAGCTGTTTTTT	CASSLSVLAGDNTGELFF
TRBV10-3	.	once	TRBJ1-1	TGTGCCATCAGTGCTAACAGGGTTGTCACTGAAGCTTTCTTT	CAISANRVVTEAFF
TRBV10-3	.	.	TRBJ1-2	TGTGCCATCAGCCGCGGGACATTCTATGGCTACACCTTC	CAISRGTFYGYTF
TRBV5-4	.	.	TRBJ1-2	TGTGCCAGCAGCTTGGAGCGAGGTCGCGGCTACACCTTC	CASSLERGRGYTF
TRBV19	TRBD1	once	TRBJ2-3	TGTGCCACCGAGTCGGGACAGGGGGCGATCGGAGATACGCAGTATTTT	CATESGQGAIGDTQYF
TRBV7-9	TRBD2	few	TRBJ2-7	TGTGCCAGCAGCGCGGGGGGGGCTCCCCGTGAGCAGTACTTC	CASSAGGAPREQYF
TRBV15	TRBD2	.	TRBJ2-6	TGTGCCACCCATGCGGGGGGCTCTGGGGCCAACGTCCTGACTTTC	CATHAGGSGANVLTF
TRBV11-2	.	.	TRBJ2-4	TGTGCCAGCAGCTTAATTTTGCGGGGAAACATTCAGTACTTC	CASSLILRGNIQYF
TRBV19	.	.	TRBJ1-5	TGTGCCAGTAGGACGCCACGGTCGGGCAATCAGCCCCAGCATTTT	CASRTPRSGNQPQHF
TRBV2	.	.	TRBJ1-1	TGTGCCAGCAGTGCGGGGCGAGATGAGGCTTTCTTT	CASSAGRDEAFF
TRBV6-5	.	once	TRBJ1-1	TGTGCCAGCAGGACTCCCGGGGGAATGAACACTGAAGCTTTCTTT	CASRTPGGMNTEAFF
TRBV12-3/TRBV12-4	.	.	TRBJ1-1	TGTGCCAGCAGTTTAGCAGAGAACACTGAAGCTTTCTTT	CASSLAENTEAFF
TRBV18	TRBD1	.	TRBJ1-2	TGTGCCAGCTCGATGACAGGGGTTGACTATGGCTACACCTTC	CASSMTGVDYGYTF
TRBV7-2	.	few	TRBJ1-2	TGTGCCAGCAGCTCGGACAACGGCTATGGCTACACCTTC	CASSSDNGYGYTF